This T cell receptor (beta chain) was profiled in a study of identical twins. TCRdb reprocessed the 5' RACE reads via MiXCR and lists one record per CDR3 protein. The sample holds 250,000 to 300,000 distinct CDR3 sequences; about 8.3% are singletons and the top ten take less than 4%. This clonotype was observed a handful of times. Germline loops: CDR1 KGHDR, CDR2 SFDVKD. The CDR3 consists of 13 residues. The V end was cut by 9 bases, the J end by 0 bases, with 10 bases between. These sequences were also reported in another study, on yellow fever vaccine responses in identical twins. As that report states: Each twin's T cell response to the vaccine was reported to look partly convergent and partly personalized.

This receptor was taken from a woman aged 18-35 years in good health. The chain recombines TRBV24-1 with TRBJ1-1; possible D gene TRBD1, 6 bases. The specimen sequenced was CD8+ T cells sorted from blood. CDR3 sequence (DNA): TGTGCCACCGGATCAGGGGTGAACACTGAAGCTTTCTTT. Protein sequence: CATGSGVNTEAFF.